The following is a T cell receptor beta chain sequence with its context. Every patient relapsed after autologous stem cell transplantation, and brentuximab vedotin exposure varied. CDR1 is SGHRS and CDR2 is YFSETQ in the germline V gene. This CDR3 is 15 amino acids long. The trim removed 4 bases at V and 7 bases at J, leaving 6 bases unmatched. Produced via immunoSEQ multiplex PCR; TCRdb's table is partial and in-frame only. The data show 15,000 or so clones, 86% seen once. These data belong to a study of PD-1 blockade in classical Hodgkin lymphoma. The chain links TRBV5-1 to TRBJ2-1; 12 bases line up with TRBD2. The sequences come from peripheral blood mononuclear cells (PBMCs), collected at baseline. This receptor was taken from a human donor with classical Hodgkin lymphoma. This chain's CDR3 is CASSPTSGGRNEQFF. CDR3 bases: TGCGCCAGCAGCCCTACTAGCGGGGGGAGAAATGAGCAGTTCTTC.